This T cell receptor beta chain was found in a study of shared clonotypes between healthy human individuals. General observations from the study: The generation probabilities recorded for non-shared clonotypes fell below those of clonotypes shared by all four donors.

A word on this clone: As yet, its antigen is unknown.

Germline V lookup: CDR1 WSHSY, CDR2 SAAADI. CDR3 length: 14 residues. Trimming stripped 7 bases from V and 0 bases from J, with 11 bases between. Genomic DNA belonging to each subset was distributed in equal measure over several immunoSEQ plates. The input for sorted-subset replicate PCRs was roughly 180 ng DNA, around 27,000 T cell genomes. Sequenced by immunoSEQ multiplex PCR; TCRdb stores in-frame clones only, minus some. Among some 2,500,000 clones listed, approximately 94% were seen once. Sequenced material: naive CD4+ T cells from PBMCs. Subset given: CD45RA+ positively selected. The chain is built from TRBV10-2 and TRBJ2-3; D may be TRBD2 (5 bases). This sequence originates from a man between 18 and 29 years old in good health. Some clones in this sample may be carry-over from other donors' samples. The CDR3 region has the DNA TGCGCCAGCAAGAGGAGGACTAGCACAGATACGCAGTATTTT. It codes for CASKRRTSTDTQYF.